Listed below are T cell receptor beta chains from one sample, sequenced in a study of cytomegalovirus exposure and HLA in healthy donors. Only in-frame clones appear in the TCRdb table, and some are missing; sequencing was by immunoSEQ multiplex PCR. Among roughly 110,000 clones listed, less than 85% were seen once. The sequencing sample was made of PBMCs. Receptors were obtained from a man aged 60 to 75 in good health and CMV-seronegative. The CDR3 runs from the conserved cysteine through the conserved F or W.

CDR3 | J | V
CASSQDPSPGYGYTF | TRBJ1-2 | TRBV4-3
CASSLVRNREEPQYF | TRBJ2-5 | TRBV7-2
CASSLYISDRANEQFF | TRBJ2-1 | TRBV7-2
CASSTDRVYEQYF | TRBJ2-7 | TRBV5-4
CASSLGQGYEKLFF | TRBJ1-4 | TRBV4-1
CASSLGAGVSTDTQYF | TRBJ2-3 | TRBV5-4
CASSLDQGSYNEQFF | TRBJ2-1 | TRBV5-1
CASSRPGVIRADTQYF | TRBJ2-3 | TRBV18
CASSLGSAQNEKLFF | TRBJ1-4 | TRBV5-1
CASSSTGLWLGGEKLFF | TRBJ1-4 | TRBV7-2
CASSLTAGAGELFF | TRBJ2-2 | TRBV7-3
CASSSQYSNQPQHF | TRBJ1-5 | TRBV6-5
CASSLVVDRGYSLTEAFF | TRBJ1-1 | TRBV5-1
CASSLVTWGDTDTQYF | TRBJ2-3 | TRBV5-6
CASSNPGQVNTEAFF | TRBJ1-1 | TRBV5-1
CASSSGQSYSNQPQHF | TRBJ1-5 | TRBV19
CASSLRTGPYGYTF | TRBJ1-2 | TRBV28
CASSYSGQPLNYGYTF | TRBJ1-2 | TRBV6-5
CASSRTGSEGETQYF | TRBJ2-5 | TRBV4-3
CASSFGLAPIQETQYF | TRBJ2-5 | TRBV5-1
CASSPGSKNEKLFF | TRBJ1-4 | TRBV6-1
CASSRATSGGGGELFF | TRBJ2-2 | TRBV11-2
CASSPGGAGQETQYF | TRBJ2-5 | TRBV7-2
CASSLGGDQPQHF | TRBJ1-5 | TRBV5-6
CASSERPGNTEAFF | TRBJ1-1 | TRBV2
CASSPGIQTGELFF | TRBJ2-2 | TRBV7-9
CASSSQGGGNSPLHF | TRBJ1-6 | TRBV7-9
CASSPRTLQETQYF | TRBJ2-5 | TRBV4-2
CASSLDGGYNSPLHF | TRBJ1-6 | TRBV7-2
CASSQRPGTEAFF | TRBJ1-1 | TRBV6-6
CASSFQRGANSYNEQFF | TRBJ2-1 | TRBV28
CASSAGTVNSPLHF | TRBJ1-6 | TRBV5-1
CASSEVYVGYTF | TRBJ1-2 | TRBV6-1
CASSRRGLANTGELFF | TRBJ2-2 | TRBV2
CATSRVAGPYNEQFF | TRBJ2-1 | TRBV15
CASSQDQGSSGNTIYF | TRBJ1-3 | TRBV4-1
CASSPQTSGGETQYF | TRBJ2-5 | TRBV7-2
CAISDTGATNEKLFF | TRBJ1-4 | TRBV10-3